These 14 T cell receptor beta chains were all obtained from the same sample, sequenced in a study of T cell responses to AZD1222 COVID-19 vaccine. Method: immunoSEQ multiplex PCR; TCRdb's copy keeps in-frame clones and lacks some. Of 150,000 to 200,000 clones in the sample, approximately 90% are singletons; the top ten hold approximately 1.3%. The source material was peripheral blood, sampled 28 days after the second AZD1222 dose. The receptors here all came from an adult who received the AZD1222 COVID-19 vaccine.

V and J are TRBV18 and TRBJ2-5, with a weak D call TRBD1 (7 bases). The CDR3 totals 15 residues. Per the germline V gene, CDR1 is KGHSH and CDR2 is LQKENI. V was pared by 6 bases and J by 2 bases, with 16 bases between. CDR3 amino acids: CASSRYQGGQETQYF. In DNA form, the CDR3 reads TGTGCCAGCTCCCGATATCAGGGGGGACAAGAGACCCAGTACTTC.

The genes are TRBV9 and TRBJ1-2; D is undetermined. The CDR3 loop spans 14 amino acids. Looked up from germline, CDR1 is SGDLS and CDR2 is YYNGEE. Trimming took off 3 bases at V and 5 bases at J, with 14 bases between the two ends. The DNA of the CDR3 is TGTGCCAGCAGCGCCGAACAAGAGGGATATGGCTACACCTTC. Protein product: CASSAEQEGYGYTF.

J is TRBJ1-3 and V is TRBV7-9; 7 nucleotides agree with TRBD1. The CDR3 loop spans 15 amino acids. V was clipped by 5 bases and J by 4 bases; unmatched bases: 8. CDR1 SEHNR and CDR2 FQNEAQ come from the germline V gene (reference sequence). As DNA, the CDR3 is TGTGCCAGCAGCGCGGCCGGGACAGCCGGAAACACCATATATTTT. Protein: CASSAAGTAGNTIYF.

The genes are TRBV27 and TRBJ1-4; no reliable D call. The V end lost 5 bases, the J end lost 8 bases, and 15 bases lay between the germline ends. The CDR3 length is 14 residues. Germline V gene sequence: CDR1 MNHEY, CDR2 SMNVEV (reference sequence). CDR3 amino acids: CASSPGPWGEKLFF. CDR3 bases: TGTGCCAGCAGTCCCGGGCCTTGGGGAGAAAAACTGTTTTTT.

The genes are TRBV28 and TRBJ2-7; D tentatively fits TRBD1 or TRBD2 (5 bases each). V was shortened by 5 bases and J by 6 bases, with 20 bases between the two germline ends. The germline V gene has CDR1 MDHEN and CDR2 SYDVKM. The CDR3 consists of 15 residues. The CDR3 is CASSPGDRVYPEQYF. In DNA form, the CDR3 reads TGTGCCAGCAGTCCCGGGGACCGGGTGTACCCCGAGCAGTACTTC.

J is TRBJ2-2 and V is TRBV10-3; no reliable D call. Germline V gene lookup returns CDR1 ENHRY and CDR2 SYGVKD. The CDR3 totals 15 residues. Trimming took off 3 bases at V and 7 bases at J, with 15 bases between the two ends. The CDR3 DNA is TGTGCCATCAGTGAACGTGGTGGAGAGGACGGGGAGCTGTTTTTT. Amino acids: CAISERGGEDGELFF.

This clone was found once. V usage is TRBV5-5 and J usage is TRBJ2-7; 7 positions agree with TRBD1. V shed 2 bases, J shed 5 bases, and the junction held 4 bases outside the gene matches. The CDR3 has 13 residues. The germline gives CDR1 SGHKS, CDR2 YYEKEE (reference sequence). The CDR3 DNA reads as TGTGCCAGCAGCTTACAGGGGCTCGACGAGCAGTACTTC. Its protein is CASSLQGLDEQYF.

The chain uses TRBV11-2 and TRBJ2-2, with 15 bases lining up with TRBD2. CDR3 size: 16 residues. CDR1 SGHAT and CDR2 FQNNGV come from the germline V gene. Trimming removed 5 bases from V and 7 bases from J; junction bases left unmatched: 5. CDR3 nucleotide sequence: TGTGCCAGCAGCGTGGGACTAGCGGGAGGAGGCGGGGAGCTGTTTTTT. Its protein product is CASSVGLAGGGGELFF.

This clone appeared a single time. The chain has TRBV19 and TRBJ1-2; 7 bases line up with TRBD1. The V gene's germline CDR1 is LNHDA and CDR2 SQIVND (reference sequence). Unmatched junction bases numbered 12, after V lost 10 bases and J lost 7 bases. This CDR3 is 13 amino acids long. CDR3 residues: CATVWGRDSGYTF. In DNA form, the CDR3 reads TGTGCCACCGTATGGGGAAGGGACAGTGGCTACACCTTC.

This clone was found once. The rearrangement joins TRBV27 to TRBJ2-5; D perhaps matches TRBD2 (5 bases). The V and J ends lost 2 bases and 5 bases respectively, with 6 bases between them. From germline, CDR1 is MNHEY and CDR2 SMNVEV (reference sequence). The CDR3 loop spans 12 amino acids. CDR3 loop: CASSLTGETQYF. The CDR3 nucleotides are TGTGCCAGCAGTTTAACGGGGGAGACCCAGTACTTC.

This clone was recorded once. V is TRBV5-4 and J is TRBJ1-6; TRBD1 aligns across 7 bases. This CDR3 has 15 amino acids. The J segment lost 10 bases and the V segment lost 0 bases, leaving 7 bases of the junction unmatched. Per the germline V gene, CDR1 is SGHNT and CDR2 is YYREEE (reference sequence). CDR3 amino acids: CASSLVRGGQSPLHF. CDR3 DNA: TGTGCCAGCAGCTTGGTCAGGGGGGGTCAATCACCCCTCCACTTT.

The chain links TRBV28 to TRBJ2-7; TRBD2 matches at 7 bases. V gave up 7 bases and J gave up 0 bases; unmatched junction bases: 9. The germline V gene encodes CDR1 MDHEN and CDR2 SYDVKM. This CDR3 has 15 amino acids. CDR3 residues: CASTPFGGVSYEQYF. DNA for the CDR3: TGTGCCAGCACTCCTTTTGGGGGGGTCTCCTACGAGCAGTACTTC.

This clone has a single count. This chain uses TRBV11-1 with TRBJ2-1; 10 bases are a match to TRBD2. Germline CDR1 and CDR2: SGHAT and FQDESV (reference sequence). The junction had 10 bases not matched to a gene; V was cut back by 5 bases and J by 9 bases. The CDR3 spans 15 residues. Written as DNA, the CDR3 is TGTGCCAGCAGCATCAGCGGGGGGGCAGTGGTTGAGCAGTTCTTC. Amino acids: CASSISGGAVVEQFF.

The V gene is TRBV19, the J gene TRBJ1-2; maybe TRBD1 (6 bases). Germline values: CDR1 LNHDA, CDR2 SQIVND (reference sequence). Trimming stripped 11 bases from V and 4 bases from J, with 23 bases between. CDR3 length: 15 amino acids. This chain's CDR3 is CAASSRGTYGYGYTF. As DNA, the CDR3 is TGTGCCGCATCATCCCGGGGGACATACGGCTATGGCTACACCTTC.